This TCR beta chain was found in a study of blood T cell repertoires in COVID-19. Study-wide context: Sites across the United States, Italy and Spain contributed samples from acute and convalescent COVID-19. The analysed material was cDNA or gDNA that came from T cells, B-cell-depleted T cells, or PBMCs.

Per the original data handling: For nucleated cells, counts were estimated from reference gene primer amplification. Assay used: immunoSEQ multiplex PCR; TCRdb lists only in-frame clones, some missing. V and J calls and clone size are those listed in that table; D and trimming were worked out from the DNA. The table includes nearly 50,000 clones, around 84% detected once. The CDR3 consists of 14 residues. From germline, CDR1 is SGHNT and CDR2 YYREEE (reference sequence). With 4 bases clipped from V and 3 bases from J, the junction kept 3 bases outside the gene matches. This clone was counted a single time.

The source material was peripheral blood. This TCR derives from a woman aged 80 or over with COVID-19, enrolled during active disease. The chain combines TRBV5-4 with TRBJ1-2; 10 bases are a match to TRBD1. As DNA, the CDR3 is TGTGCCAGCAGCCCGGACAGGGGGGACTATGGCTACACCTTC. Translating gives CASSPDRGDYGYTF.